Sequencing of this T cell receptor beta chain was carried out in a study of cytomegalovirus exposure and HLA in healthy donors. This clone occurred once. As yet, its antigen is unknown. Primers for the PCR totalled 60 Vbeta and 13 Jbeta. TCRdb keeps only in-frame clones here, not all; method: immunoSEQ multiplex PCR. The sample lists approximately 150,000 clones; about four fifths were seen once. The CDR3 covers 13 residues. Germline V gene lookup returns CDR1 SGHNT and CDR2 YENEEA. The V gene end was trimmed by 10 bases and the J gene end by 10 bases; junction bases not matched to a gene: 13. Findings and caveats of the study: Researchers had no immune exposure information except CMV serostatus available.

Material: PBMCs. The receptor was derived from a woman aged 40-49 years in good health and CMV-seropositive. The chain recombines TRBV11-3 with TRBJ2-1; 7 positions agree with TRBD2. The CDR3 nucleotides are TGTGCCATCTCCGGGACTAAAATATGGGAGCAGTTCTTC. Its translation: CAISGTKIWEQFF.